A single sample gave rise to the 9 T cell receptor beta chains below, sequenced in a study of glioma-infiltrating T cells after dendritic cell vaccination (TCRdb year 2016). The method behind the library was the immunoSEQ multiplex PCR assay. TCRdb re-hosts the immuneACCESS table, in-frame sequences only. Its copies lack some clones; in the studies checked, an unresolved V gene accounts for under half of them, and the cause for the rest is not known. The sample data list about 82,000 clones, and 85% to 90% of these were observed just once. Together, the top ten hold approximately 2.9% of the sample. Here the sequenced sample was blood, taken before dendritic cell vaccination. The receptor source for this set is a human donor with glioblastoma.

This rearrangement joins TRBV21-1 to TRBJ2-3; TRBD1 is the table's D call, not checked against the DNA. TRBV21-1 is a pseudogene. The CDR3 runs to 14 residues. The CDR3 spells CASSTGKLRDTQYF. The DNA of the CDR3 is TGTGCCAGCAGCACAGGGAAACTAAGGGATACGCAGTATTTT.

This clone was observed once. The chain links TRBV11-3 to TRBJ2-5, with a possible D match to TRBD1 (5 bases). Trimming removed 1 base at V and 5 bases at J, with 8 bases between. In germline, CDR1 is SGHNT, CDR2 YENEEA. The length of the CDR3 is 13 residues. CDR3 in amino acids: CASSLAYRETQYF. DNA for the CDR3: TGTGCCAGCAGCTTAGCGTACAGGGAGACCCAGTACTTC. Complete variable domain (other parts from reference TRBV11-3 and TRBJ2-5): EAGVVQSPRYKIIEKKQPVAFWCNPISGHNTLYWYLQNLGQGPELLIRYENEEAVDDSQLPKDRFSAERLKGVDSTLKIQPAELGDSAVYLCASSLAYRETQYFGPGTRLLVL.

The CDR3 protein is CATRTGEGGYTF. DNA for the CDR3: TGTGCCACCCGAACAGGGGAAGGGGGCTACACCTTC. The rearrangement links TRBV6-6 to TRBJ1-2; TRBD1 matches at 7 bases. In germline, CDR1 is MNHNY, CDR2 SVGAGI (reference sequence). The CDR3 is 12 residues long. The junction had 10 bases not matched to a gene; V was cut back by 10 bases and J by 8 bases.

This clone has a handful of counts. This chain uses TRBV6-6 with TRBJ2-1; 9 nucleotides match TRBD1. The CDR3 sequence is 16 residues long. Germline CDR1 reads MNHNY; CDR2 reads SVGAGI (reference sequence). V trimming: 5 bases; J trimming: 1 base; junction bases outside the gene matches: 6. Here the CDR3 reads CASSTGGYLSYNEQFF. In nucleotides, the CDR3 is TGTGCCAGCAGTACAGGGGGCTACCTTTCCTACAATGAGCAGTTCTTC.

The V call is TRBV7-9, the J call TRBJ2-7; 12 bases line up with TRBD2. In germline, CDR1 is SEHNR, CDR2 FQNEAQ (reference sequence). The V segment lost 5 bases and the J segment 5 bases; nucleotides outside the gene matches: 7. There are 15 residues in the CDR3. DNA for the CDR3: TGTGCCAGCAGCCTAAGGACTAGCGGGAACCACGAGCAGTACTTC. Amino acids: CASSLRTSGNHEQYF.

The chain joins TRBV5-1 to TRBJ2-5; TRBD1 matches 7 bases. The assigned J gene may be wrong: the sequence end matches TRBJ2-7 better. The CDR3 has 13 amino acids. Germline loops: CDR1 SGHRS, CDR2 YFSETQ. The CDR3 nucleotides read TGCGCCAGCGGACGGGACAGAACCTACGAGCAGTACTTC. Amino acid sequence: CASGRDRTYEQYF.

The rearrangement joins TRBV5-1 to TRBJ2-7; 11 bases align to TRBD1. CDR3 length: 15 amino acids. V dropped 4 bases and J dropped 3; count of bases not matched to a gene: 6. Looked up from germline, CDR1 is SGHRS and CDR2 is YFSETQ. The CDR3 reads CASSGGTGGFYEQYF. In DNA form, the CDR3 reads TGCGCCAGCAGCGGAGGGACAGGGGGTTTCTACGAGCAGTACTTC.

Here the CDR3 reads CAWRTGTNTEAFF. DNA of the CDR3: TGTGCCTGGAGAACAGGGACGAACACTGAAGCTTTCTTT. The V and J genes are TRBV30 and TRBJ1-1, with TRBD1 as a possible D gene (6 bases). The V gene lost 3 bases and the J gene lost 1 base, with 9 bases spanning the gap. The CDR3 has 13 residues. Germline V gene data show CDR1 as GTSNPN and CDR2 as SVGIG (reference sequence).

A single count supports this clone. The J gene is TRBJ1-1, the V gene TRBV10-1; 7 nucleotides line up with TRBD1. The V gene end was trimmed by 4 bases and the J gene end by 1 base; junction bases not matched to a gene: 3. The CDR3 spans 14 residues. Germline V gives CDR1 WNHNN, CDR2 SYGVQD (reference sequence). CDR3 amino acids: CASSAGTANTEAFF. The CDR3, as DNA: TGCGCCAGCAGTGCCGGGACAGCGAACACTGAAGCTTTCTTT.